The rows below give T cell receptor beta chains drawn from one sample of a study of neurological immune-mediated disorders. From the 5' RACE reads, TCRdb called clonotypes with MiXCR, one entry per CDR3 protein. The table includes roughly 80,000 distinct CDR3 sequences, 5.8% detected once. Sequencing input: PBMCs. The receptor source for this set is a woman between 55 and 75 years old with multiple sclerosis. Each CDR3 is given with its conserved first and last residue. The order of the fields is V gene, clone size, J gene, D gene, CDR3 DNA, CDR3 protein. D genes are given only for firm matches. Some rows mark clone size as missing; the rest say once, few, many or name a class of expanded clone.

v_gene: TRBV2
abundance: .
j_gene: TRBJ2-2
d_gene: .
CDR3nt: TGTGCCAGCCGGCCCCAGGTGGGGCGCTTCACCGGGGAGCTGTTTTTT
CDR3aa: CASRPQVGRFTGELFF

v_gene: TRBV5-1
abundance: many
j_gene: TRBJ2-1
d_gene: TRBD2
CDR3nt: TGCGCCAGCAGCTTGGTTAGCGGGGGCTACAATGAGCAGTTCTTC
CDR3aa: CASSLVSGGYNEQFF

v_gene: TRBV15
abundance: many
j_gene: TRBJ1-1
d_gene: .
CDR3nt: TGTGCCACCAGCAGAGAGGACTTCTCGAACGCGGTCACTGAAGCTTTCTTT
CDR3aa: CATSREDFSNAVTEAFF

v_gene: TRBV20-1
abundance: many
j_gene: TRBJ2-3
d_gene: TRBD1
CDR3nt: TGCAGTGCTAGCGCCCTTTTTCGGGGACAGGGGGCGTCAGATACGCAGTATTTT
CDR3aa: CSASALFRGQGASDTQYF

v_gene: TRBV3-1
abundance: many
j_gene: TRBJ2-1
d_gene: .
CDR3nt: TGTGCCAGCAGCCCCGGGACTCAGCAGTTCTTC
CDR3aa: CASSPGTQQFF

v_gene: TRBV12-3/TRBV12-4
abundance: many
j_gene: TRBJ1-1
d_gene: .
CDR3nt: TGTGCCAGCAGCCTAAATAAGCCTGAAGCTTTCTTT
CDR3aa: CASSLNKPEAFF

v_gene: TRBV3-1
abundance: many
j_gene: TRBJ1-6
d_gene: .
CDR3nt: TGTGCCAGCAGCCAAGTGACCGGGTACTCACCCCTCCACTTT
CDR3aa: CASSQVTGYSPLHF

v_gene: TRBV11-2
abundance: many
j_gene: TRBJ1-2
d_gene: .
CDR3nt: TGTGCCAGCAGCTCAACGGGGGGCGGCTATGGCTACACCTTC
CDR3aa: CASSSTGGGYGYTF

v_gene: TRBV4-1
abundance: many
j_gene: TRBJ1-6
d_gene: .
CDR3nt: TGCGCCAGCAGCCAACCCGTGGGCGAATCACCCCTCCACTTT
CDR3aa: CASSQPVGESPLHF

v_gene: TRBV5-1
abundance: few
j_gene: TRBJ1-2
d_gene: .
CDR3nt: TGCGCCAGCAGTGAGGCCACTAACTATGGCTACACCTTC
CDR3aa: CASSEATNYGYTF

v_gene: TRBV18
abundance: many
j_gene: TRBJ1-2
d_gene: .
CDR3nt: TGTGCCAGCTCGCTGACTAGGGGGGAGTATGGCTACACCTTC
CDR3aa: CASSLTRGEYGYTF

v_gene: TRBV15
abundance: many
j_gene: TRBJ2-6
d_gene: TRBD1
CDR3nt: TGTGCCACCAGCAGAACGGGCAGGGGGACTGGGGCCAACGTCCTGACTTTC
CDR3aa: CATSRTGRGTGANVLTF

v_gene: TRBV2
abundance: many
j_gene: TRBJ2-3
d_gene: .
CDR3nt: TGTGCCAGCAGTGAAGGTCCGGCAGATACGCAGTATTTT
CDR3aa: CASSEGPADTQYF

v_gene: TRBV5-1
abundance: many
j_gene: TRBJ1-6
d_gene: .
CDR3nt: TGCGCCAGCAGCGACTTCAATGATTCACCCCTCCACTTT
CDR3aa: CASSDFNDSPLHF

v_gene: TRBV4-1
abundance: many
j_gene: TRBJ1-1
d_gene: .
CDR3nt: TGCGCCAGCAGCCAAGTGGGGACACGGAACACTGAAGCTTTCTTT
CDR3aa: CASSQVGTRNTEAFF

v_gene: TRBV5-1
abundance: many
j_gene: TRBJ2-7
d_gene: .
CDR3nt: TGCGCCAGCAGCCTCGAACAGGGCCCTATCCCCCACGAGCAGTACTTC
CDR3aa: CASSLEQGPIPHEQYF

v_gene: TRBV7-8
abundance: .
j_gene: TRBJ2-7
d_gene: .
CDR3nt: TGTGCCAGCCCTGAAGACGAGCAGTACTTC
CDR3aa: CASPEDEQYF

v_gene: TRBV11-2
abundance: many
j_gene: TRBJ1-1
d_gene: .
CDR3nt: TGTGCCAGCAGCTCAAACACTGAAGCTTTCTTT
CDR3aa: CASSSNTEAFF

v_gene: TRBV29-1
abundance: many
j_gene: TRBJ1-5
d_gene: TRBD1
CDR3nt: TGCAGCGTCGAGGGACAGGGGCGCGATCAGCCCCAGCATTTT
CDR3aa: CSVEGQGRDQPQHF

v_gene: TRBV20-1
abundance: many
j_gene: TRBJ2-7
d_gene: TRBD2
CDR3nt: TGCAGTGCTAGCGGGGGGGAGGCATTCTACGAGCAGTACTTC
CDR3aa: CSASGGEAFYEQYF

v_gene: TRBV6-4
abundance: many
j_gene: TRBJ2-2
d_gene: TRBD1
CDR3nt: TGTGCCAGCAGAAGACAGGGGGGATTGAACACCGGGGAGCTGTTTTTT
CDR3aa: CASRRQGGLNTGELFF

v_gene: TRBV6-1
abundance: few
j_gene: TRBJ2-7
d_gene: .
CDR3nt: TGTGCCAGCAGTGTGGGTGGAGGCTCCTACGAGCAGTACTTC
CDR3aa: CASSVGGGSYEQYF

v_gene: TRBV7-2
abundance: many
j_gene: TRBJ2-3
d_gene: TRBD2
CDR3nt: TGTGCCAGCAGCTTAGTGTTTAGCGGGGGGGATACGCAGTATTTT
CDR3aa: CASSLVFSGGDTQYF

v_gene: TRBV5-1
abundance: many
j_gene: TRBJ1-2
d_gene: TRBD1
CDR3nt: TGCGCCAGCAGCGCCGGACAGGGTCTCTATGGCTACACCTTC
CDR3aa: CASSAGQGLYGYTF

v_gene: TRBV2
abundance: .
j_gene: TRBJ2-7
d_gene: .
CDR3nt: TGTGCCAGTAGCCAGACAGTTACCTACGAGCAGTACTTC
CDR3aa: CASSQTVTYEQYF

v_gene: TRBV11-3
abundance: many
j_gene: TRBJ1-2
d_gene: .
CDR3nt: TGTGCCAGCAGCTTGAGCCAGGGCTATGGCTACACCTTC
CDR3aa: CASSLSQGYGYTF

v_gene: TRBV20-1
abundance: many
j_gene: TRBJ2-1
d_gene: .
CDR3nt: TGCAGTGTTTGGTCTGGACTCACCTACAATGAGCAGTTCTTC
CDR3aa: CSVWSGLTYNEQFF

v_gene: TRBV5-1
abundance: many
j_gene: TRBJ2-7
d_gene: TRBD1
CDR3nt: TGCGCCAGCAGTTCCGGGACAGGGGGCTACGAGCAGTACTTC
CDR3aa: CASSSGTGGYEQYF

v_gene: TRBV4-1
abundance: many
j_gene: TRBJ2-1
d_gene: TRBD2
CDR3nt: TGCGCCAGCAGCCAAGAGGAGCGGGGGGGCCTAGGCAATGAGCAGTTCTTC
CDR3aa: CASSQEERGGLGNEQFF

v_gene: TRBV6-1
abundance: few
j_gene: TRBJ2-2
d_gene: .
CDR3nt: TGTGCCAGCAAGTCCGGAGGGGATACCGGGGAGCTGTTTTTT
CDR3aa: CASKSGGDTGELFF

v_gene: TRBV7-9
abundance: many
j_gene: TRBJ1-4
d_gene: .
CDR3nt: TGTGCCAGCAGCTTATCCACAGGTTACAATGAAAAACTGTTTTTT
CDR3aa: CASSLSTGYNEKLFF

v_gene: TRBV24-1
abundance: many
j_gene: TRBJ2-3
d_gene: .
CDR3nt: TGTGCCACCATGGGGGCTAGCACAGATACGCAGTATTTT
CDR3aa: CATMGASTDTQYF

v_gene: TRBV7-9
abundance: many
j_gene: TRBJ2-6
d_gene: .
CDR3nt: TGTGCCAGCAGGCGGGGACAGTCTGGGGCCAACGTCCTGACTTTC
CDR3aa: CASRRGQSGANVLTF

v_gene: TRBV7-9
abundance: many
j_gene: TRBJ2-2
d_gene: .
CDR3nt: TGTGCCAGCAGCTTACGGACGGCGAACACCGGGGAGCTGTTTTTT
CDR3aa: CASSLRTANTGELFF

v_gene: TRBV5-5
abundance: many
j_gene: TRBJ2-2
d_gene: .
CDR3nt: TGTGCCAGCAGCTTGTATAGCGGAGTCACCGGGGAGCTGTTTTTT
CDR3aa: CASSLYSGVTGELFF

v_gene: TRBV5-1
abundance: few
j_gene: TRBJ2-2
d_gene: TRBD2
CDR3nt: TGCGCCAGCAGGCAGGGACTATCGAACACCGGGGAGCTGTTTTTT
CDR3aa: CASRQGLSNTGELFF

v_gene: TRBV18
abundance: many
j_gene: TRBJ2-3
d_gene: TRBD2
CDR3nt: TGTGCCAGCTCACCACGAGAGCGGGGAGGCCGCTATACGCAGTATTTT
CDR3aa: CASSPRERGGRYTQYF

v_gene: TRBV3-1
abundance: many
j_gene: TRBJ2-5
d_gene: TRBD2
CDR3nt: TGTGCCAGCAGACTCACTAGCGGGGGAGAGACCCAGTACTTC
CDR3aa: CASRLTSGGETQYF

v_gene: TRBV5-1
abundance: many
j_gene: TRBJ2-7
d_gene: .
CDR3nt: TGCGCCAGCAGCTTGATTGCAGGAGCGGGCTCCTACGAGCAGTACTTC
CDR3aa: CASSLIAGAGSYEQYF

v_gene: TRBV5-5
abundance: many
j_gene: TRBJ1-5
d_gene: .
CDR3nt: TGTGCCAGCAGCTTGGGGGCTTATCTCGGGCAGCCCCAGCATTTT
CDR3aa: CASSLGAYLGQPQHF

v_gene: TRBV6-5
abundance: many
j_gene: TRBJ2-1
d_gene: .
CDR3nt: TGTGCCAGCAGCCGGGACTCCTCCTACAATGAGCAGTTCTTC
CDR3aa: CASSRDSSYNEQFF

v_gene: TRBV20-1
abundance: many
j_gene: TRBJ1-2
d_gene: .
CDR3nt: TGCAGTGCCCGGGCCGGGGGTAGCTATGGCTACACCTTC
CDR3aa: CSARAGGSYGYTF

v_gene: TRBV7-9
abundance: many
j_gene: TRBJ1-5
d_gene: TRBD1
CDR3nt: TGTGCCAGCAGCTTGACGGGGACAGATCAGCCCCAGCATTTT
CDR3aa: CASSLTGTDQPQHF

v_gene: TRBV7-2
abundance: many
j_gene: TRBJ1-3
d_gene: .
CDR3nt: TGTGCCACTACCGGTGGAAACACCATATATTTT
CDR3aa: CATTGGNTIYF

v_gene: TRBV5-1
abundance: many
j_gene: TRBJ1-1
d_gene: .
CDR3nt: TGCGCCAGCAGCTTGGTATATGACACTGAAGCTTTCTTT
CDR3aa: CASSLVYDTEAFF

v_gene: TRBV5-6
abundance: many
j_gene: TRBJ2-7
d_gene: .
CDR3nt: TGTGCCAGCAGCCCGTCGTCACAGGGAAACACCTACGAGCAGTACTTC
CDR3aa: CASSPSSQGNTYEQYF

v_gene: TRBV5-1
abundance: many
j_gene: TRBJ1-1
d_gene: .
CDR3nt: TGCGCCAGCAGCTTGGCCGGATGGAGGGAGGGGTACACTGAAGCTTTCTTT
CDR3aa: CASSLAGWREGYTEAFF

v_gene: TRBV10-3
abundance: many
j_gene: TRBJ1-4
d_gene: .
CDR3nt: TGTGCCATCAGTCGGGGGACGGCTGCAACTAATGAAAAACTGTTTTTT
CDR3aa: CAISRGTAATNEKLFF

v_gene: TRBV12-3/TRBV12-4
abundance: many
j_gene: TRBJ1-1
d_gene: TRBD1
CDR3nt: TGTGCCAGCAACTCGGGACAGCTCATGAACACTGAAGCTTTCTTT
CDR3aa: CASNSGQLMNTEAFF

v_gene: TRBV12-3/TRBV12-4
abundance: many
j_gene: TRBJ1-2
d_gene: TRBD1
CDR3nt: TGTGCCAGCACCCCGACAGGGGTCGCCTATGGCTACACCTTC
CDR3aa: CASTPTGVAYGYTF

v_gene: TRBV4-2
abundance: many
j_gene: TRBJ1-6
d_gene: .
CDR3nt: TGTGCCAGCAGCTCACTACCGAGACAGCTCATCTCCTATAATTCACCCCTCCACTTT
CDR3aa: CASSSLPRQLISYNSPLHF

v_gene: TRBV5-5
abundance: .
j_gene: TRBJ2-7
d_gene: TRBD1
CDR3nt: TGTGCCAGCCTACAGGGGAACTCCTACGAGCAGTACTTC
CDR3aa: CASLQGNSYEQYF

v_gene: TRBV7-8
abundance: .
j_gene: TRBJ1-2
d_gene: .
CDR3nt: TGTGCCAGCAGCAGGGGTCAGGGCTATGGCTACACCTTC
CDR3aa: CASSRGQGYGYTF

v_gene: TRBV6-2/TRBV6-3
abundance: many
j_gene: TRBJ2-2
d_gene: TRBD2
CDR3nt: TGTGCCAGCAGTTGGGAAGCGGGGGGGCCCGTCACCGGGGAGCTGTTTTTT
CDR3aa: CASSWEAGGPVTGELFF

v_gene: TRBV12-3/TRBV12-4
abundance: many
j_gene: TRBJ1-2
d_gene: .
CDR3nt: TGTGCCAGCAGTTGGAGACAGTATGGCTACACCTTC
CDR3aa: CASSWRQYGYTF